This TCR beta chain is from a study of cytomegalovirus exposure and HLA in healthy donors. General study results and limits: Reportedly, cytomegalovirus status was diagnosed with high sensitivity and specificity. The authors confirmed in vitro that a few CMV-associated chains were specific for CMV antigens.

Comments on this clone: What it binds is unknown.

Losses at the gene ends were 1 base for V and 7 bases for J; bases not matched to a gene: 8. This CDR3 region has 16 residues. CDR1 SGHNT and CDR2 YYREEE come from the germline V gene (reference sequence). Repertoires were generated with immunoSEQ multiplex PCR, while TCRdb's copy carries only in-frame clones and drops some. The sample holds around 150,000 clones, 84% seen once. V and J are TRBV5-4 and TRBJ2-2, with 9 bases that match TRBD2. This clonotype was obtained from a man aged 25-45 years in good health and CMV-seropositive. The specimen sequenced was PBMCs. For the CDR3, the DNA is TGTGCCAGCAGCTTGCAGCGGGGGGCCTTGAGCGGGGAGCTGTTTTTT. Amino acids: CASSLQRGALSGELFF.